This T cell receptor (beta chain) was obtained from a study of PD-1 blockade in classical Hodgkin lymphoma. The overall study: Once every 2 weeks, patients received intravenous nivolumab at 3 mg/kg.

Study-wide findings and caveats: Baseline diversity was lower in partial responders and progressors than complete responders. CD4+ but not CD8+ TCR diversity rose significantly by C4D1. Although disease activity or prior therapy may be involved, causes of the repertoire differences remain undefined.

Clones were sequenced by immunoSEQ multiplex PCR, and TCRdb holds only the in-frame ones, with some missing. This sample has over 80,000 clones; roughly 92% occur once, and the top ten carry roughly 2.8%. The V and J ends lost 4 bases and 3 bases, in that order; junction bases with no gene match: 3. The CDR3 is made up of 14 amino acids. Germline-derived CDR1 and CDR2 are SGHAT and FQNNGV. With respect to this clone: What it binds is unknown.

Every patient relapsed after autologous stem cell transplantation, and brentuximab vedotin exposure varied. The sequencing used peripheral blood mononuclear cells (PBMCs), collected at baseline. V usage is TRBV11-2 and J usage is TRBJ1-1; 9 positions match TRBD1. The sequence was collected from a human donor with classical Hodgkin lymphoma. The CDR3 bases are TGTGCCAGCAGCTCTTACAGGGGGCACACTGAAGCTTTCTTT. The encoded protein is CASSSYRGHTEAFF.